This TCR beta chain emerged from a study of somatic mutations in cytotoxic T cells in rheumatoid arthritis. The study's findings and limits: It was found that CD8+ T-cell clonality in rheumatoid arthritis patients did not differ significantly from that in age-matched healthy controls. Unlike healthy controls, rheumatoid arthritis patients had CD8+ clonality that increased with age. The slight TRBV07 underrepresentation in rheumatoid arthritis patients was not adjusted for multiple comparisons. The study found that the largest CD8+ clone exceeded 20% of CD8+ cells in about an eighth of the roughly 60 patients.

CDR1 and CDR2 (germline): MDHEN, SYDVKM. This CDR3 has 15 residues. Trimming took off 1 base at V and 2 bases at J, with 8 bases between the two ends. Concerning this clone itself: As yet, its antigen is unknown.

Clones were sequenced by immunoSEQ multiplex PCR, and TCRdb holds only the in-frame ones, with some missing. The sample lists approximately 8,600 clones; roughly 75% were seen once. The chain uses TRBV28 and TRBJ1-4; possible D gene TRBD1, 6 bases. This clonotype originated in a woman in her fifties or sixties in good health. Sample: CD8+ T cells sorted from blood. The CDR3 sequence is CASSLLGATNEKLFF. The CDR3, as DNA: TGTGCCAGCAGTTTATTGGGGGCCACTAATGAAAAACTGTTTTTT.